This TCR beta chain derives from a study of shared clonotypes between healthy human individuals. Assay execution proceeded at the deep level. Input per replicate PCR of unsorted PBMC was roughly 290 ng DNA, corresponding to tens of thousands of T cell genomes. Only in-frame clones appear in the TCRdb table, and some are missing; sequencing was by immunoSEQ multiplex PCR. The top ten clones hold about an eighth of a sample with more than 400,000 clones, about 85% of them seen once. Concerning this clone itself: What it recognizes is unknown. A read error is the likely source, as a far larger clone sits one nucleotide away. Other nucleotide sequences in the sample specify the same CDR3.

General study findings and limits: The authors expected sequencing depth to affect clonotype sharing among donors.

Germline V gene lookup returns CDR1 SGHTA and CDR2 FQGTGA. The CDR3 sequence is 15 residues long. The germline V and J ends were trimmed by 9 bases and 0 bases, with 15 bases remaining between them. J is TRBJ2-1 and V is TRBV7-3, with no clear D. Input material: PBMCs. This receptor was identified in a woman in her thirties or forties in good health. Some clones in this sample may be carry-over from other donors' samples. The CDR3 loop reads CASSPRNSSYNEQFF. DNA for the CDR3: TGTGCCAGTAGCCCCCGAAACAGCTCCTACAATGAGCAGTTCTTC.